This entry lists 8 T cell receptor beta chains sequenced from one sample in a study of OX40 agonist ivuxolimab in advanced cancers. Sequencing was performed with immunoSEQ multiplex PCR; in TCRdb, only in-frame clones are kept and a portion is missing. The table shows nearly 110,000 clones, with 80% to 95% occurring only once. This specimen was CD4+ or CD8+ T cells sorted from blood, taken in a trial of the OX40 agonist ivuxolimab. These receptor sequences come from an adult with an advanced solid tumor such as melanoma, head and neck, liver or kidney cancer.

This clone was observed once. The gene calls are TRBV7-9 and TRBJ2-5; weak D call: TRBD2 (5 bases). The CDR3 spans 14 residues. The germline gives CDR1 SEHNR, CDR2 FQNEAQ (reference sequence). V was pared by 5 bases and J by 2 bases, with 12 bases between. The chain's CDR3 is CASSRGSAQETQYF. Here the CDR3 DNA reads TGTGCCAGCAGCCGGGGATCGGCGCAAGAGACCCAGTACTTC.

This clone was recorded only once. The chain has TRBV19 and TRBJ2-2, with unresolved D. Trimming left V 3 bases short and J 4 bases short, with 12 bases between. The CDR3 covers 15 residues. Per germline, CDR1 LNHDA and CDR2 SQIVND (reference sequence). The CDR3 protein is CASSIAGASTGELFF. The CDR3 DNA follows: TGTGCCAGTAGTATTGCTGGAGCGAGCACCGGGGAGCTGTTTTTT. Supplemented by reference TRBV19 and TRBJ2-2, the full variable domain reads DGGITQSPKYLFRKEGQNVTLSCEQNLNHDAMYWYRQDPGQGLRLIYYSQIVNDFQKGDIAEGYSVSREKKESFPLTVTSAQKNPTAFYLCASSIAGASTGELFFGEGSRLTVL.

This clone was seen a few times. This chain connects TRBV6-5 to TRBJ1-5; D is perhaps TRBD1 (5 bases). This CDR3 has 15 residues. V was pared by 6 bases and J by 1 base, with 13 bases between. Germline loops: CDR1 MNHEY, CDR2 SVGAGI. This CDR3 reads CASRLSQGSNQPQHF. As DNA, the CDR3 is TGTGCCAGCAGACTATCCCAGGGAAGCAATCAGCCCCAGCATTTT.

The CDR3 sequence is CASSLTGVSDTQYF. For the CDR3, the DNA is TGCGCCAGCAGCCTGACAGGGGTTTCAGATACGCAGTATTTT. The V call is TRBV5-1, the J call TRBJ2-3; 8 bases fit TRBD1. CDR3 size: 14 residues. Germline CDR1 reads SGHRS; CDR2 reads YFSETQ. J gave up 4 bases and V 4 bases, and 5 bases lay outside the gene matches.

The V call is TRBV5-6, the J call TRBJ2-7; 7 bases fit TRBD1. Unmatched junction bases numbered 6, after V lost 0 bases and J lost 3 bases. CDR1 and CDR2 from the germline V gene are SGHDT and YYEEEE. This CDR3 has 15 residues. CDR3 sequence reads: CASSLATGFDYEQYF. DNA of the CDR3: TGTGCCAGCAGCTTGGCGACAGGGTTTGACTACGAGCAGTACTTC.

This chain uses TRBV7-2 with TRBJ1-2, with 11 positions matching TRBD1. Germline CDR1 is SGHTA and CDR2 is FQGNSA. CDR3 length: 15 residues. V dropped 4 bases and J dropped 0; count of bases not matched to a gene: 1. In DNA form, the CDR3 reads TGTGCCAGCAGCTGGGGACAGGGGGCTAACTATGGCTACACCTTC. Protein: CASSWGQGANYGYTF.

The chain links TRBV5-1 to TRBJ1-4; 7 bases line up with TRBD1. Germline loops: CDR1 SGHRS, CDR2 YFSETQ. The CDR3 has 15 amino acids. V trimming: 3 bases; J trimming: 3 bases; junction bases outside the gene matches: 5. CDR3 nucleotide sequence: TGCGCCAGCAGCTGGATGCAGGGGGCTAATGAAAAACTGTTTTTT. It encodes CASSWMQGANEKLFF.

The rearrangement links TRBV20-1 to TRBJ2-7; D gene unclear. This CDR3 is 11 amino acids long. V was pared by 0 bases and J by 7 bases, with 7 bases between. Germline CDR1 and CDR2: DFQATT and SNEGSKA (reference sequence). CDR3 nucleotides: TGCAGTGCTAGAGAGTCAGTTGAGCAGTACTTC. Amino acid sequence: CSARESVEQYF.